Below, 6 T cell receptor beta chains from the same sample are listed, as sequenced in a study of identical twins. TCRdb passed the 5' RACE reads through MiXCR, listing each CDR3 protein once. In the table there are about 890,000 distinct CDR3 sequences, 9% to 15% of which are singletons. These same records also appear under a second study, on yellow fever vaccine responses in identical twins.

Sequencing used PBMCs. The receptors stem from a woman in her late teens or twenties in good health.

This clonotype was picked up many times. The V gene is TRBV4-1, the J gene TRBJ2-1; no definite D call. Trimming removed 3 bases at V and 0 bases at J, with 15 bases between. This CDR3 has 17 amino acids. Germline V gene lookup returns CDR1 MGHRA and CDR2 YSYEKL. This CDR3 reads CASSHPPDGSSYNEQFF. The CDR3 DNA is TGCGCCAGCAGCCACCCCCCGGACGGAAGCTCCTACAATGAGCAGTTCTTC.

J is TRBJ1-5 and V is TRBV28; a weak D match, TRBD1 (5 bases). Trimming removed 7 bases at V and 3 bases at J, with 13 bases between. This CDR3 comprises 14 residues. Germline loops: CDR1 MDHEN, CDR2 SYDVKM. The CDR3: CASTPGATNQPQHF. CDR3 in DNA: TGTGCCAGCACCCCCGGGGCAACCAATCAGCCCCAGCATTTT. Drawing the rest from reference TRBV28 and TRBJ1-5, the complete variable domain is DVKVTQSSRYLVKRTGEKVFLECVQDMDHENMFWYRQDPGLGLRLIYFSYDVKMKEKGDIPEGYSVSREKKERFSLILESASTNQTSMYLCASTPGATNQPQHFGDGTRLSIL.

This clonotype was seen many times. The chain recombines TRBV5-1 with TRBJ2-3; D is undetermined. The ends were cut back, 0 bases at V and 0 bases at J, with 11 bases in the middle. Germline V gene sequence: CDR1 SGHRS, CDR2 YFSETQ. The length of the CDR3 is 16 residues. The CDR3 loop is CASSLAVGASTDTQYF. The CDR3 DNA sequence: TGCGCCAGCAGCTTGGCGGTAGGAGCTAGCACAGATACGCAGTATTTT.

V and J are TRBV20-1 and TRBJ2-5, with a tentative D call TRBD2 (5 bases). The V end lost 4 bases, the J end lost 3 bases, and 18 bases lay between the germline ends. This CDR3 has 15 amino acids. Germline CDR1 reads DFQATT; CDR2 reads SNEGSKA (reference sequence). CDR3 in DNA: TGCAGTGCTACCTCGACCACCGTGCGGGAAGAGACCCAGTACTTC. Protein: CSATSTTVREETQYF.

The CDR3 sequence: CASSQTVSYNEQFF. For the CDR3, the DNA is TGTGCCAGCAGCCAGACTGTCTCCTACAATGAGCAGTTCTTC. The V gene is TRBV7-2, the J gene TRBJ2-1; unclear D gene. Trimming took off 5 bases at V and 0 bases at J, with 8 bases between the two ends. The CDR3 runs to 14 residues. Germline V gives CDR1 SGHTA, CDR2 FQGNSA.

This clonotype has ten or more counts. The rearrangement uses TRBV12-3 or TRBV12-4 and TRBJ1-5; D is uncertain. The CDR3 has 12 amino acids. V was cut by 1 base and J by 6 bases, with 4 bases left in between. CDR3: CASSLGFQPQHF. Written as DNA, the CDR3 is TGTGCCAGCAGTTTAGGGTTTCAGCCCCAGCATTTT.